This T cell receptor (beta chain) appears in the sequencing data of a study of T cells after posttransplantation cyclophosphamide. General study points: Tissue-infiltrating T cells from skin or gut overlapped little with blood T cells. Donor-recipient repertoire similarity was low at 1-2 months, rising over year one. Recipient CMV seropositivity and CMV reactivation strongly tracked TRB clonality.

Only in-frame clones appear in the TCRdb table, and some are missing; sequencing was by immunoSEQ multiplex PCR. This sample has 12,000 or so clones, each found more than once. This clone was found many times. Its target is not known. Treatment was busulfan-fludarabine conditioning, a marrow graft, and cyclophosphamide on days +3 and +4. The clonotype originates from a female patient aged 40-49 years who received an allogeneic stem cell transplant from a related donor, was CMV-positive, and had acute GVHD only. Some T cells may be transferred from the graft donor. This specimen consisted of PBMCs, obtained after allogeneic stem cell transplant with posttransplant cyclophosphamide.

The CDR3 nucleotides are TGCGCCAGCAGCTTAGGAGCGGGAGCCTACGAGCAGTACGTC. As protein: CASSLGAGAYEQYV. This chain joins TRBV5-1 and TRBJ2-7; 8 nucleotides line up with TRBD2. The CDR3 length is 14 residues. Per the germline V gene, CDR1 is SGHRS and CDR2 is YFSETQ. The junction had 3 bases not matched to a gene; V was cut back by 2 bases and J by 2 bases.